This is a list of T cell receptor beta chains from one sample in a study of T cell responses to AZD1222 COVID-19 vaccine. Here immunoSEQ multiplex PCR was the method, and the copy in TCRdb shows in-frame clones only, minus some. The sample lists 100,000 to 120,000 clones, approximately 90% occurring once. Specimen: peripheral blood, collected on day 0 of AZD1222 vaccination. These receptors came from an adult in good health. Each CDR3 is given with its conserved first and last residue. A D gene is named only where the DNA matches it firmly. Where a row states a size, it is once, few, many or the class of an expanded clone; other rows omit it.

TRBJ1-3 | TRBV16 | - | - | CASSQSSGALGNTIYF | TGTGCCAGCAGCCAATCCTCGGGGGCGCTTGGAAACACCATATATTTT
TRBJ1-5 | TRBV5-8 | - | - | CASSFGVNSNQPQHF | TGTGCCAGCAGCTTCGGCGTTAATAGCAATCAGCCCCAGCATTTT
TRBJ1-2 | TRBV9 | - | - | CASSVGAGVGGYTF | TGTGCCAGCAGCGTAGGGGCAGGGGTCGGTGGCTACACCTTC
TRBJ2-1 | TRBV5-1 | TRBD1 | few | CASSLEGTGENNEQFF | TGCGCCAGCAGCTTGGAAGGGACAGGGGAGAACAATGAGCAGTTCTTC
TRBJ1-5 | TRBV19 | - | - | CASRSTNQPQHF | TGTGCCAGTCGATCTACAAATCAGCCCCAGCATTTT
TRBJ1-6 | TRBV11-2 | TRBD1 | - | CASSSRTGGSSPLHF | TGTGCCAGCAGCTCGAGGACAGGGGGCTCTTCACCCCTCCACTTT
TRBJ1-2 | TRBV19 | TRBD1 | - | CASSTVQGAGGYTF | TGTGCCAGTAGTACGGTACAGGGGGCTGGGGGCTACACCTTC
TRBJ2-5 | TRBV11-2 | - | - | CASSLDRVTQYF | TGTGCCAGCAGCTTGGATCGGGTGACCCAGTACTTC
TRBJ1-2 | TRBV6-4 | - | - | CASSDSGFAGTNYGYTF | TGTGCCAGCAGTGACTCGGGGTTTGCAGGGACGAACTATGGCTACACCTTC
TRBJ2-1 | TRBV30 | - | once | CAWSVRDTQFF | TGTGCCTGGAGTGTACGGGACACCCAGTTCTTC
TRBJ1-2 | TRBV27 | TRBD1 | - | CASSSDTGVGTF | TGTGCCAGCAGCTCGGATACAGGGGTTGGCACCTTC
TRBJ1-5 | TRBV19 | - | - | CASRVTVYSNQPQHF | TGTGCCAGTAGGGTGACAGTCTATAGCAATCAGCCCCAGCATTTT
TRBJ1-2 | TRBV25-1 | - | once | CASSEWGRGGYTF | TGTGCCAGCAGTGAATGGGGGAGGGGTGGCTACACCTTC
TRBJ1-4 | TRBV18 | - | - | CASSVKQWGSIGEKLFF | TGTGCCAGCTCAGTCAAACAATGGGGCTCAATCGGTGAAAAACTGTTTTTT
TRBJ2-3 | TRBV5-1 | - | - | CASSLAPGDTQYF | TGCGCCAGCAGCTTGGCCCCGGGAGATACGCAGTATTTT
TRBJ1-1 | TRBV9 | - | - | CASSVGAGWGTEAFF | TGTGCCAGCAGCGTAGGGGCAGGGTGGGGAACTGAAGCTTTCTTT
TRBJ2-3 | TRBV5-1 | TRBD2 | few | CASSSAAGSGTDTQYF | TGCGCCAGCAGCTCCGCAGCGGGATCGGGCACAGATACGCAGTATTTT
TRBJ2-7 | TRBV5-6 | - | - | CASSSAGGATYEQYF | TGTGCCAGCAGCTCCGCAGGTGGGGCGACCTACGAGCAGTACTTC
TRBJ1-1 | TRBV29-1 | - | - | CSAAPSGQLSEAFF | TGCAGCGCGGCCCCCTCGGGACAATTATCCGAAGCTTTCTTT
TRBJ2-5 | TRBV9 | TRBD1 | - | CASSIRDRGRETQYF | TGTGCCAGCAGCATCCGGGACAGGGGGCGAGAGACCCAGTACTTC
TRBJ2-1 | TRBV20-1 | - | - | CSARAPPGQFF | TGCAGTGCTAGAGCCCCTCCCGGGCAGTTCTTC
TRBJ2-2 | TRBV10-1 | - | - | CASSPGQRDRELFF | TGCGCCAGCAGTCCTGGACAGAGGGACCGGGAGCTGTTTTTT
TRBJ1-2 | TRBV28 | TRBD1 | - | CASSFFDREGGYTF | TGTGCCAGCAGTTTCTTCGACAGGGAGGGCGGCTACACCTTC
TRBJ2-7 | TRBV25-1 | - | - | CASSESVGQLVQYF | TGTGCCAGCAGTGAATCCGTGGGACAATTGGTGCAGTACTTC
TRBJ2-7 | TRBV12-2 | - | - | CASRSVLDRESYEQYF | TGTGCAAGTCGCTCAGTCCTTGACAGGGAATCCTACGAGCAGTACTTC
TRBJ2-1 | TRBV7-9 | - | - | CASSLARGQTGQFF | TGTGCCAGCAGCTTAGCCCGTGGCCAAACGGGGCAGTTCTTC
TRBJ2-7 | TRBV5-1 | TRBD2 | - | CASKISSGYEQYF | TGCGCCAGCAAGATATCTAGCGGCTACGAGCAGTACTTC
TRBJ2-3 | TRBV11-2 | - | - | CASSLGRSGSGNTQYF | TGTGCCAGCAGCTTAGGCCGCAGCGGTTCGGGAAATACGCAGTATTTT
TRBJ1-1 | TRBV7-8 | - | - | CASSPLVGYTEAFF | TGTGCCAGCAGCCCCCTGGTTGGATATACTGAAGCTTTCTTT